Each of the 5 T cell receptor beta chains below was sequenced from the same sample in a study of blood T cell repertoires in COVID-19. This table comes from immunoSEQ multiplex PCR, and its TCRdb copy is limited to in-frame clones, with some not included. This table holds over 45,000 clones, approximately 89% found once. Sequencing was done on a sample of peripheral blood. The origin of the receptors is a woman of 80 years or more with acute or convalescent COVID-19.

The CDR3 is CASSPTPGEGNTIYF. Here the CDR3 DNA reads TGTGCCAGCTCACCAACCCCAGGGGAAGGAAACACCATATATTTT. The J gene is TRBJ1-3, the V gene TRBV18, with D possibly matching TRBD1 (6 bases). The CDR3 totals 15 residues. Trimming shortened V by 2 bases and J by 4 bases, and 12 bases separated the two germline ends. Germline V gene data show CDR1 as KGHSH and CDR2 as LQKENI.

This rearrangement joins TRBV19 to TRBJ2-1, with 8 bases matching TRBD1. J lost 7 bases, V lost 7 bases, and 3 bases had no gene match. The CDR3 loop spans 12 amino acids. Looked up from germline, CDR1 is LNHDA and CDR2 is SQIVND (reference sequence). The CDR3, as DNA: TGTGCCAGTATGCGGACAGGGAATGAGCAGTTCTTC. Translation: CASMRTGNEQFF.

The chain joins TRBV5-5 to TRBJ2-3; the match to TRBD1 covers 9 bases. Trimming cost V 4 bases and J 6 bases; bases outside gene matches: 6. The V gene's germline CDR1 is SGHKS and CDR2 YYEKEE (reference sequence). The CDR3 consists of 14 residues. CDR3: CASSQRTGVDTQYF. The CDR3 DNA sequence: TGTGCCAGCAGCCAAAGGACAGGGGTGGATACGCAGTATTTT.

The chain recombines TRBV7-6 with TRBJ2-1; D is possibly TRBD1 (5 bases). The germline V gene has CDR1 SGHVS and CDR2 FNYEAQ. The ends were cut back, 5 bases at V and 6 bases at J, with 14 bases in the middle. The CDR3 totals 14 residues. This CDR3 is CASSASDSPNEQFF. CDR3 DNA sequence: TGTGCCAGCAGCGCCTCAGACAGCCCCAATGAGCAGTTCTTC.

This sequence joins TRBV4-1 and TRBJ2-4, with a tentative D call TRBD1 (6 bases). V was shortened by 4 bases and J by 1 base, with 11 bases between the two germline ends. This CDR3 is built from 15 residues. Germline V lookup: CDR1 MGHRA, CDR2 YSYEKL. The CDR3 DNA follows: TGCGCCAGCAGCCTTTACCAGGGGGCCAAAAACATTCAGTACTTC. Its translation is CASSLYQGAKNIQYF.